One sample yielded the 32 T cell receptor beta chains listed below, sequenced in a study of blood T cells in healthy people across ages (dated by TCRdb to between 2015 and 2017). The library was built by means of 5' RACE. TCRdb lists the instrument as Illumina HiSeq 2500. The second PCR ran for roughly 6 to 11 cycles and used a J-beta primer mix along with a sample-barcoded 5' primer. Through fastp at Q25 and MiXCR, TCRdb rebuilt clones from the public reads, retaining in-frame beta chains. Every entry covers one CDR3 protein and lists the most common genes and DNA from its rows. The sample table lists approximately 1.5 million distinct CDR3 sequences, about 32% of them with a count of one. 11% of the sample rests with the top ten. Sequencing input: blood. These receptors were collected from a woman under 40 in good health.

This clonotype has just a few counts. The chain is built from TRBV7-7 and TRBJ2-1; D possibly corresponds to TRBD2 (6 bases). This CDR3 has 14 residues. Germline V CDR1 and CDR2: SSHAT, FNYEAQ (reference sequence). Trimming took 5 bases from V and 9 from J, leaving 17 bases between them. DNA for the CDR3: TGTGCCAGCAGCGCAATGCGGGGAGTTGCTGAGCAGTTCTTC. This gives the protein CASSAMRGVAEQFF.

At least ten counts were recorded for this clonotype. Its ends do not fully match the called genes, so a read error is possible. The chain uses TRBV29-1 and TRBJ2-7, with D unresolved. The CDR3 covers 12 residues. Germline loops: CDR1 SQVTM, CDR2 ANQGSEA. CDR3 DNA sequence: TGCAGCGCGGCGGAGAGCGCCTACGGGCAGTACTTC. This encodes CSAAESAYGQYF.

This clonotype appeared a few times. J is TRBJ2-4 and V is TRBV2; either TRBD1 or TRBD2 may fit D (5 bases each). The CDR3 length is 16 residues. Germline CDR1 reads SNHLY; CDR2 reads FYNNEI. V was cut by 2 bases and J by 0 bases, with 11 bases left in between. The CDR3 DNA is TGTGCCAGCAGTGAACGGGACCTATCAGCCAAAAACATTCAGTACTTC. Its translation: CASSERDLSAKNIQYF.

This clonotype was counted only a few times. One end of the junction fails to match germline, which may point to a read error. The gene calls are TRBV7-6 and TRBJ1-1; D not certain. This CDR3 contains 14 residues. CDR1 is SGHVS, CDR2 FNYEAQ, per germline. DNA for the CDR3: TGTGCCAGCAGCTTACAGGATGGCGGGTCTGAGGCTTTCTTT. This translates into CASSLQDGGSEAFF.

The chain combines TRBV7-8 with TRBJ1-1, with D hard to call. V lost 5 bases and J lost 1, with 17 bases in between. Germline-derived CDR1 and CDR2 are SGHVS and FQNEAQ. The CDR3 length is 16 residues. CDR3 region: CASSLSVARGNTEAFF. CDR3 in DNA: TGTGCCAGCAGCCTTTCCGTGGCGCGAGGGAACACTGAAGCTTTCTTT.

The CDR3 DNA follows: TGCGCCAGCAGCTTCCAGGGGGAGAACAATGAGCAGTTCTTC. As protein: CASSFQGENNEQFF. V gene TRBV5-1 combines with J gene TRBJ2-1; 7 bases are shared with TRBD1. This CDR3 comprises 14 residues. J gave up 5 bases and V 2 bases, and 4 bases lay outside the gene matches. Germline V lookup: CDR1 SGHRS, CDR2 YFSETQ.

The table lists this clonotype with a few counts. A much larger clone lies one base from this, so it may be a read error. CDR3 protein: CATSVVPGQGRYEQYF. CDR3 nucleotides: TGTGCCACCAGTGTTGTCCCGGGACAGGGGCGTTACGAGCAGTACTTC. V and J are TRBV10-3 and TRBJ2-5, with 10 bases that match TRBD1. The J call may be wrong; the DNA end is better matched by TRBJ2-7. The CDR3 runs to 16 residues. The germline V gene has CDR1 ENHRY and CDR2 SYGVKD.

The chain couples TRBV4-1 to TRBJ2-1; possibly TRBD2 for D (6 bases). This CDR3 spans 18 amino acids. Germline-derived CDR1 and CDR2 are MGHRA and YSYEKL. V shed 4 bases and J shed 1 base, with 20 bases lying between them. CDR3 sequence reads: CASSRVGSGAGSYNEQFF. CDR3 DNA sequence: TGCGCCAGCAGCCGCGTAGGTAGCGGAGCTGGTTCCTACAATGAGCAGTTCTTC.

This clonotype was counted between two and nine times. This chain connects TRBV5-1 to TRBJ2-1; 12 bases align to TRBD1. The length of the CDR3 is 15 residues. V trimming: 4 bases; J trimming: 12 bases; junction bases outside the gene matches: 11. CDR1 and CDR2 (germline): SGHRS, YFSETQ. CDR3 sequence reads: CASSPGTGGPQRQFF. CDR3 in DNA: TGCGCCAGCAGCCCGGGGACAGGGGGCCCACAAAGGCAGTTCTTC. Supplemented by reference TRBV5-1 and TRBJ2-1, the full variable domain reads KAGVTQTPRYLIKTRGQQVTLSCSPISGHRSVSWYQQTPGQGLQFLFEYFSETQRNKGNFPGRFSGRQFSNSRSEMNVSTLELGDSALYLCASSPGTGGPQRQFFGPGTRLTVL.

This clonotype was recorded many times. V gene TRBV28 combines with J gene TRBJ2-5; D is possibly TRBD1 (5 bases). Trimming took off 6 bases at V and 9 bases at J, with 17 bases between the two ends. The CDR3 has 13 residues. Germline lookup yields CDR1 MDHEN and CDR2 SYDVKM. The CDR3 DNA sequence: TGTGCCAGCAGCCTGACAGAGAATGGGGCCCAGTACTTC. Its protein is CASSLTENGAQYF.

This clonotype was counted between two and nine times. The CDR3: CASTERGGTYEQYF. The CDR3 region has the DNA TGCGCCAGCACCGAAAGGGGAGGAACCTACGAGCAGTACTTC. The chain employs TRBV5-1 and TRBJ2-7, with D possibly being TRBD2 (6 bases). The germline V gene encodes CDR1 SGHRS and CDR2 YFSETQ. The CDR3 length is 14 residues. Trimming cost V 6 bases and J 2 bases, with 15 bases left between them.

The sample holds one count of this clonotype. V usage is TRBV7-2 and J usage is TRBJ2-1, with 9 bases identical to TRBD1. J gave up 8 bases and V 5 bases, and 10 bases lay outside the gene matches. The V gene's germline CDR1 is SGHTA and CDR2 FQGNSA. CDR3 size: 15 residues. The CDR3 nucleotides read TGTGCCAGCAGCATTTCGGGACAGGGTTTGGATGAGCAGTTCTTC. Protein: CASSISGQGLDEQFF.

The rearrangement links TRBV20-1 to TRBJ2-3, with D possibly being TRBD1 or TRBD2 (5 bases each). Germline V CDR1 and CDR2: DFQATT, SNEGSKA (reference sequence). The CDR3 has 15 amino acids. Between the trimmed V and J ends, which lost 3 bases and 3 bases, there was a span of 16 bases. The CDR3 region is CSARAGTNPTDTQYF. The CDR3 region has the DNA TGCAGTGCTAGGGCCGGGACCAATCCTACAGATACGCAGTATTTT.

The V and J genes are TRBV3-1 and TRBJ1-2; D is uncertain. This CDR3 contains 15 residues. V lost 1 base, J lost 4 bases, and 13 bases lay in between. The germline V gene has CDR1 LGHDT and CDR2 YNNKEL (reference sequence). DNA of the CDR3: TGTGCCAGCAGCCAAGGTGCCGACGGAACCTATGGCTACACCTTC. As protein: CASSQGADGTYGYTF. The whole variable domain, remainder taken from reference TRBV3-1 and TRBJ1-2, is DTAVSQTPKYLVTQMGNDKSIKCEQNLGHDTMYWYKQDSKKFLKIMFSYNNKELIINETVPNRFSPKSPDKAHLNLHINSLELGDSAVYFCASSQGADGTYGYTFGSGTRLTVV.

The chain employs TRBV28 and TRBJ2-1; tentative D call: TRBD2 (6 bases). The CDR3 covers 12 residues. V lost 6 bases and J 15 bases, leaving 18 bases between the germline ends. From germline, CDR1 is MDHEN and CDR2 SYDVKM. The chain's CDR3 is CASSTGLSKRFF. The CDR3, as DNA: TGTGCCAGCAGCACGGGACTGTCAAAGCGGTTCTTC.

The chain couples TRBV20-1 to TRBJ2-4; tentatively, D is TRBD1 or TRBD2 (6 bases each). CDR3 length: 15 residues. The germline V gene encodes CDR1 DFQATT and CDR2 SNEGSKA (reference sequence). Trimming removed 3 bases from V and 6 bases from J, with 18 bases in between. Written as DNA, the CDR3 is TGCAGTGCTAGTCCCGGGGGCTTATCATCAAACATTCAGTACTTC. This sequence encodes CSASPGGLSSNIQYF.

This rearrangement joins TRBV7-9 to TRBJ2-1, with TRBD2 identical over 13 bases. Trimming removed 3 bases from V and 7 bases from J; junction bases left unmatched: 6. CDR1 SEHNR and CDR2 FQNEAQ come from the germline V gene (reference sequence). This CDR3 region has 16 residues. The CDR3 is CASSFTSGRAENEQFF. For the CDR3, the DNA is TGTGCCAGCAGCTTCACTAGCGGGAGGGCTGAGAATGAGCAGTTCTTC.

This clonotype was counted a few times. One end of the junction varies from germline; a read error may be responsible. The rearrangement links TRBV14 to TRBJ2-7, with a possible D match to TRBD2 (5 bases). The CDR3 covers 16 residues. The germline CDR1 and CDR2 sequences are SGHDN and FVKESK. Written as DNA, the CDR3 is TGTACCAGCAGCCAAGATCGAGGGCCAGGCGCCTACGAGCAGTACTTC. Amino acid sequence: CTSSQDRGPGAYEQYF.

In this sample, this clonotype turned up a few times. The rearrangement links TRBV20-1 to TRBJ1-1; D uncertain. Germline loops: CDR1 DFQATT, CDR2 SNEGSKA (reference sequence). The CDR3 consists of 13 residues. V lost 3 bases and J lost 9, with 17 bases in between. Here the CDR3 DNA reads TGCAGTGCTAGTTCCCTGACTTTCGCTCAAGCTTTCTTT. Residues: CSASSLTFAQAFF.

This chain uses TRBV5-1 with TRBJ2-1; 7 bases fit TRBD1. CDR1 and CDR2 from the germline V gene are SGHRS and YFSETQ. The J segment lost 0 bases and the V segment lost 4 bases, leaving 7 bases of the junction unmatched. CDR3 length: 16 amino acids. This chain's CDR3 is CASSLQQGSSYNEQFF. CDR3 DNA: TGCGCCAGCAGCCTACAACAGGGGAGCTCCTACAATGAGCAGTTCTTC. Together with reference TRBV5-1 and TRBJ2-1, the CDR3 gives the full variable domain: KAGVTQTPRYLIKTRGQQVTLSCSPISGHRSVSWYQQTPGQGLQFLFEYFSETQRNKGNFPGRFSGRQFSNSRSEMNVSTLELGDSALYLCASSLQQGSSYNEQFFGPGTRLTVL.

This chain joins TRBV27 and TRBJ2-5; D is possibly TRBD1 (5 bases). The CDR3 spans 17 residues. V lost 2 bases to trimming and J lost 4 bases, with 20 bases between them. Germline V gene data show CDR1 as MNHEY and CDR2 as SMNVEV (reference sequence). The CDR3 reads CASSLRDGHLLGETQYF. CDR3 in DNA: TGTGCCAGCAGTTTACGCGACGGACATTTACTCGGAGAGACCCAGTACTTC.

As concerns this clonotype: Possible read error: a much larger clone is one base away. This chain joins TRBV6-2 or TRBV6-3 and TRBJ2-5, with no clear D. Germline-derived CDR1 and CDR2 are MNHEY and SVGEGT. Trimming took off 2 bases at V and 4 bases at J, with 2 bases between the two ends. The CDR3 spans 11 residues. The CDR3 DNA reads TGTGCCAGCAGTTACCCAGAGACCCAGTACTTC. Its protein product is CASSYPETQYF.

Turning to this clonotype: The junction does not match germline at one end; this may be a read error. The DNA of the CDR3 is TGCAGTGCTGGGGGCGGGACTCACTACGAGCAGGACTTC. As protein: CSAGGGTHYEQDF. This chain joins TRBV20-1 and TRBJ2-7; D assignment may be TRBD1 or TRBD2 (6 bases each). From germline, CDR1 is DFQATT and CDR2 SNEGSKA (reference sequence). The CDR3 length is 13 residues.

This clonotype was seen a handful of times. The V call is TRBV4-1, the J call TRBJ1-6, with TRBD1 as a possible D gene (5 bases). CDR1 and CDR2 (germline): MGHRA, YSYEKL. CDR3 length: 23 amino acids. Trimming stripped 1 base from V and 0 bases from J, with 28 bases between. This CDR3 is CASSQAPIGTLKGGSSYNSPLHF. CDR3 nucleotides: TGCGCCAGCAGCCAAGCCCCGATTGGGACCCTTAAGGGAGGCAGCTCCTATAATTCACCCCTCCACTTT.

This clonotype was detected a few times. The V call is TRBV20-1, the J call TRBJ2-7; 8 bases match TRBD2. The CDR3 contains 15 residues. Germline lookup yields CDR1 DFQATT and CDR2 SNEGSKA (reference sequence). Germline trimming cut 4 bases from V and 4 bases from J; bases unmatched to any gene: 12. For the CDR3, the DNA is TGCAGTGCTACGAGCACGGGGGGGCCTTCGTACGAGCAGTACTTC. It is translated as CSATSTGGPSYEQYF.

This clonotype was detected a few times. The chain is built from TRBV9 and TRBJ2-6; 10 bases match TRBD1. CDR3 length: 19 residues. The ends lost 0 bases at V and 2 bases at J; junction bases unmatched: 8. Germline-derived CDR1 and CDR2 are SGDLS and YYNGEE. The CDR3 coding sequence is TGTGCCAGCAGCGTAGGCGAGCGACAGGGGGCAACTGGGGCCAACGTCCTGACTTTC. It codes for CASSVGERQGATGANVLTF.

This clonotype was seen many times. This chain links TRBV27 with TRBJ2-5; D is ambiguous. The germline V gene has CDR1 MNHEY and CDR2 SMNVEV (reference sequence). This CDR3 spans 13 amino acids. Trimming removed 8 bases at V and 0 bases at J, with 10 bases between. The CDR3 nucleotides read TGTGCCAGCGCTTCTCTCAACCAAGAGACCCAGTACTTC. As protein: CASASLNQETQYF.

This clonotype was counted between two and nine times. This chain uses TRBV6-2 or TRBV6-3 with TRBJ2-5; TRBD2 matches at 9 bases. CDR1 is MNHEY and CDR2 is SVGEGT in the germline V gene. The CDR3 covers 15 residues. Germline trimming cut 6 bases from V and 2 bases from J; bases unmatched to any gene: 7. CDR3 protein: CASRLPLAGQETQYF. As DNA, the CDR3 is TGTGCCAGCAGATTGCCGCTAGCGGGACAAGAGACCCAGTACTTC.

The table lists this clonotype with a few counts. The rearrangement joins TRBV9 to TRBJ2-7; perhaps D is TRBD1 or TRBD2 (6 bases each). Trimming left V 0 bases short and J 2 bases short, with 12 bases between. Germline assignment: CDR1 SGDLS and CDR2 YYNGEE. The CDR3 spans 15 residues. CDR3 DNA sequence: TGTGCCAGCAGCGTAGCTACTGGGGGGCCCTACGAGCAGTACTTC. This codes for CASSVATGGPYEQYF.

As concerns this clonotype: At one boundary the junction diverges from the germline segment, which might be a read error. The chain combines TRBV7-2 with TRBJ1-2; D call uncertain. The CDR3 totals 13 residues. Germline CDR1 reads SGHTA; CDR2 reads FQGNSA. CDR3 sequence reads: CASSSTNNYDYTF. The CDR3, as DNA: TGTGCCAGCAGCAGCACCAATAACTATGACTACACCTTC.

CDR3 amino acids: CASSQGGRGASLGEKLFF. CDR3 sequence (DNA): TGCGCCAGCAGCCAAGGGGGCAGGGGGGCCTCATTAGGTGAAAAACTGTTTTTT. The chain uses TRBV4-1 and TRBJ1-4; 7 bases are shared with TRBD1. Trimming removed 1 base from V and 7 bases from J; junction bases left unmatched: 15. The CDR3 sequence is 18 residues long. Per germline, CDR1 MGHRA and CDR2 YSYEKL.

This clonotype was picked up a small number of times. V and J are TRBV6-5 and TRBJ2-3; D could derive from TRBD1 or TRBD2 (6 bases each). V lost 0 bases to trimming and J lost 2 bases, with 18 bases between them. The CDR3 spans 18 residues. CDR1 is MNHEY and CDR2 is SVGAGI in the germline V gene. The chain's CDR3 is CASSYSYVPGGVTDTQYF. The CDR3 DNA is TGTGCCAGCAGTTACTCGTACGTCCCCGGGGGCGTCACAGATACGCAGTATTTT.